This entry describes one T cell receptor (beta chain). This CDR3 is 15 amino acids long. The V gene end was trimmed by 6 bases and the J gene end by 6 bases; junction bases not matched to a gene: 9. Germline-derived CDR1 and CDR2 are MNHEY and SMNVEV (reference sequence). This sample is part of a study of cytomegalovirus exposure and HLA in healthy donors. The PCR was carried out with 60 Vbeta primers and 13 Jbeta primers. Using immunoSEQ multiplex PCR, the repertoire was profiled, and TCRdb retains in-frame clones only, with some absent. The table records about 130,000 clones, approximately 75% of them present only once. Nominal health characterized the donors when sampled, though unrecorded immune exposures were likely.

The receptor's source is a woman between 40 and 55 years old in good health and CMV-seropositive. The chain carries TRBV27 and TRBJ1-5, with TRBD1 matching 9 bases. The sample was PBMCs. The CDR3 region is CASRAQGAHSQPQHF. The CDR3 DNA is TGTGCCAGCAGAGCACAGGGGGCGCATAGTCAGCCCCAGCATTTT.